This TCR beta chain appears in the sequencing data of a study of neurological immune-mediated disorders. General study points: Across subjects, no CDR3 amino acid sequence appeared in expanded clones of more than one subject, a finding that suggested private repertoires in all groups.

This clonotype has ten or more counts. Its antigen is not known. TCRdb called the 5' RACE reads again in MiXCR, with one record for every CDR3 protein. The sample holds approximately 30,000 distinct CDR3 sequences; around 21% are singletons and the top ten take roughly 17%. With 3 bases removed from V and 0 bases from J, the gap between germline ends came to 12 bases. Germline values: CDR1 LGHNA, CDR2 YSLEER. The CDR3 covers 17 residues. The material sequenced was PBMCs. The receptor's source is an older woman in good health. V and J are TRBV4-3 and TRBJ2-6; no firm D call. The CDR3 loop reads CASSHLLAGSGANVLTF. CDR3 sequence (DNA): TGCGCCAGCAGCCATCTATTAGCAGGCTCTGGGGCCAACGTCCTGACTTTC.